This T cell receptor (beta chain) is drawn from a study of STAT5B mutations in CD4+ large granular lymphocyte leukemia. This clone occurred a few times. Antigen: not known. The data were produced by immunoSEQ multiplex PCR, yet TCRdb's version contains in-frame clones alone and is incomplete. The sample includes around 4,000 clones, 76% seen only once; the top ten take over 60%. Trimming removed 4 bases from V and 2 bases from J, with 8 bases in between. Germline V gene data show CDR1 as MGHDK and CDR2 as SYGVNS. This CDR3 spans 13 amino acids. Regarding the study as a whole: Higher CD4+ than CD8+ T-LGLL clonality might reflect small sample size. Without putative leukemic clones, patient CD4-sorted repertoires remained more clonal than healthy CD4+ repertoires.

Sequencing input: PBMCs. The chain recombines TRBV25-1 with TRBJ2-5; no clear D. This receptor was taken from a man in his 70s with CD4+ T-cell large granular lymphocyte leukemia. The CDR3 here is CASSAPEQETQYF. Here the CDR3 DNA reads TGTGCCAGCAGTGCACCGGAGCAAGAGACCCAGTACTTC.